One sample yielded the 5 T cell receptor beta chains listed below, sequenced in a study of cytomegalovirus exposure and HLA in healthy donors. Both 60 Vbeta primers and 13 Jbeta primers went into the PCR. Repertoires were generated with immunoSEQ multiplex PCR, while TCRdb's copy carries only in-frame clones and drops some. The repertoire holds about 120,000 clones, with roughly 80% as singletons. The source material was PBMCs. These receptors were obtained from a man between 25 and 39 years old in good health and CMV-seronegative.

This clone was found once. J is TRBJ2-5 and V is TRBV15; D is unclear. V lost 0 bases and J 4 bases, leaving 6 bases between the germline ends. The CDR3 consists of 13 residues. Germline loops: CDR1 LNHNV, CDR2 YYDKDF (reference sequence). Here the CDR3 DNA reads TGTGCCACCAGCAGAGATCTCCGAGAGACCCAGTACTTC. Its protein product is CATSRDLRETQYF.

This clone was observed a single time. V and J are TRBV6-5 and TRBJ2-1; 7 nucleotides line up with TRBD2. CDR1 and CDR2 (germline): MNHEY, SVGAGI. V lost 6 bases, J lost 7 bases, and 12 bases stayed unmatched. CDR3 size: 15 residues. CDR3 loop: CASRRGGRGFNEQFF. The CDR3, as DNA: TGTGCCAGCAGACGCGGGGGACGGGGTTTTAATGAGCAGTTCTTC.

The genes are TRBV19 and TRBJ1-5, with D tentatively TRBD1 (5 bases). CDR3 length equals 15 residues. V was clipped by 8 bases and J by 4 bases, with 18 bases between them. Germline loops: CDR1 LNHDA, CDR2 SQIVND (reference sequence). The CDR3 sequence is CASLPRDFRNQPQHF. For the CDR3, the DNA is TGTGCCAGTCTCCCCAGGGACTTTAGAAATCAGCCCCAGCATTTT.

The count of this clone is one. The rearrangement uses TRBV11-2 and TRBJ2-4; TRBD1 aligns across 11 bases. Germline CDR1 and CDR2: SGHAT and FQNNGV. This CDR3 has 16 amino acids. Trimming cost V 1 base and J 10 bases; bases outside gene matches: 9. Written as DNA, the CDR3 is TGTGCCAGCAGCTTAGGGACAGGGGGCTTTCCGATTATTCAGTACTTC. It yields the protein CASSLGTGGFPIIQYF.

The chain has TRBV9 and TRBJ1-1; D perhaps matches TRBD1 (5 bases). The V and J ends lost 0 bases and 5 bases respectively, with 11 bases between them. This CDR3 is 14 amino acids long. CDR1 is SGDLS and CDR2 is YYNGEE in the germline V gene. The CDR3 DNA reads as TGTGCCAGCAGCGTAGCAGTCAGGGTAACTGAAGCTTTCTTT. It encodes CASSVAVRVTEAFF.